The entry that follows covers one TCR beta chain sequence. As yet, its antigen is unknown. Patients with autoimmune history or systemic immunosuppression were excluded. V lost 0 bases and J lost 9, with 10 bases in between. CDR1 is SGDLS, CDR2 YYNGEE, per germline. The length of the CDR3 is 13 residues. The protocol was immunoSEQ multiplex PCR, while the TCRdb copy is restricted to in-frame clones and leaves out a portion. The table includes some 140,000 clones, 90% to 95% detected once. The data belong to a study of OX40 agonist ivuxolimab in advanced cancers. Turning to the study itself: Three patients showed partial responses: one hepatocellular carcinoma and two cutaneous melanoma cases.

Study conclusions and caveats: Partial responders at 0.1-3.0 mg/kg had among the lowest clonal expansion.

The chain links TRBV9 to TRBJ2-1; D is perhaps TRBD1 or TRBD2 (5 bases each). The material sequenced was CD4+ or CD8+ T cells sorted from blood, taken in a trial of the OX40 agonist ivuxolimab. This sequence originates from an adult with an advanced solid tumor such as melanoma, head and neck, liver or kidney cancer. The CDR3 region is CASSVEGAGEQFF. CDR3 in DNA: TGTGCCAGCAGCGTAGAAGGGGCGGGTGAGCAGTTCTTC.